This is a list of T cell receptor beta chains from one sample in a study of PD-1 blockade in classical Hodgkin lymphoma. TCRdb keeps only in-frame clones here, not all; method: immunoSEQ multiplex PCR. The top ten hold 30% to 35% of the sample, which has thousands of clones, around 79% seen once. This material consisted of peripheral blood mononuclear cells (PBMCs), taken before the second cycle of nivolumab. These receptors all stem from a human donor with classical Hodgkin lymphoma. The CDR3 runs from the conserved cysteine through the conserved F or W. The D gene is left open where the match is weak. Rows may omit the clone size; those that give it use once, few, many or a size class.

TRBJ2-1,TRBD1,TRBV5-1,.,CASSLVPGQGLYDEQFF,TGCGCCAGCAGCTTAGTTCCGGGACAGGGCCTATACGATGAGCAGTTCTTC
TRBJ2-7,TRBD2,TRBV28,few,CASNKRTSGSYEQYF,TGTGCCAGCAACAAGAGGACTAGCGGCTCCTACGAGCAGTACTTC
TRBJ1-5,.,TRBV6-6,medium-sized,CASSPDGPDQPQHF,TGTGCCAGCAGCCCCGACGGGCCCGATCAGCCCCAGCATTTT
TRBJ1-2,.,TRBV4-3,few,CASSQVGTDGSYGYTF,TGCGCCAGCAGCCAAGTGGGGACGGATGGAAGCTATGGCTACACCTTC
TRBJ1-1,.,TRBV11-2,.,CASSLLGLTMNTEAFF,TGTGCCAGCAGCTTATTAGGACTAACAATGAACACTGAAGCTTTCTTT
TRBJ2-2,TRBD2,TRBV9,.,CASSPPPGVRLAGPGELFF,TGTGCCAGCAGCCCACCCCCCGGGGTTCGCCTAGCGGGGCCCGGGGAGCTGTTTTTT
TRBJ2-7,.,TRBV5-1,.,CASSLSHPAAWGEQYF,TGCGCCAGCAGCTTGAGTCATCCGGCGGCATGGGGCGAGCAGTACTTC
TRBJ1-1,.,TRBV7-8,.,CASSLTGGTSNTEAFF,TGTGCCAGCAGCTTAACCGGAGGGACATCGAACACTGAAGCTTTCTTT
TRBJ2-1,TRBD1,TRBV14,.,CASSPRDRATYNEQFF,TGTGCCAGCAGCCCCCGGGACAGGGCCACCTACAATGAGCAGTTCTTC
TRBJ1-6,.,TRBV6-1,.,CASLQGNNSPLHF,TGTGCCAGCCTCCAGGGAAATAATTCACCCCTCCACTTT
TRBJ2-1,.,TRBV4-3,.,CASSQDDAGSYNEQFF,TGCGCCAGCAGCCAAGACGACGCAGGCTCCTACAATGAGCAGTTCTTC
TRBJ2-7,.,TRBV29-1,.,CSAFDSGVTYEQYF,TGCAGCGCATTCGACAGTGGTGTTACCTACGAGCAGTACTTC
TRBJ2-2,.,TRBV4-3,.,CASSPEIVGSFAHGELFF,TGCGCCAGCAGCCCTGAAATTGTGGGGAGTTTCGCTCACGGGGAGCTGTTTTTT
TRBJ2-7,TRBD2,TRBV9,.,CASSVVEREGLPQCEQYF,TGTGCCAGCAGCGTAGTAGAGCGGGAGGGCCTCCCACAATGCGAGCAGTACTTC
TRBJ1-6,.,TRBV7-2,.,CASSLGGKNSPLHF,TGTGCCAGCAGCTTAGGGGGGAAGAATTCACCCCTCCACTTT
TRBJ2-1,TRBD2,TRBV9,.,CASSPAAGGSYNEQFF,TGTGCCAGCAGCCCGGCGGCGGGAGGGTCCTACAATGAGCAGTTCTTC
TRBJ2-1,.,TRBV28,.,CASSSLEQQSNEQFF,TGTGCCAGCAGTTCCCTCGAACAGCAGAGTAATGAGCAGTTCTTC
TRBJ2-7,TRBD1,TRBV7-2,few,CASSPGTVGSGQYF,TGTGCCAGCAGCCCCGGGACAGTCGGTTCGGGGCAGTACTTC